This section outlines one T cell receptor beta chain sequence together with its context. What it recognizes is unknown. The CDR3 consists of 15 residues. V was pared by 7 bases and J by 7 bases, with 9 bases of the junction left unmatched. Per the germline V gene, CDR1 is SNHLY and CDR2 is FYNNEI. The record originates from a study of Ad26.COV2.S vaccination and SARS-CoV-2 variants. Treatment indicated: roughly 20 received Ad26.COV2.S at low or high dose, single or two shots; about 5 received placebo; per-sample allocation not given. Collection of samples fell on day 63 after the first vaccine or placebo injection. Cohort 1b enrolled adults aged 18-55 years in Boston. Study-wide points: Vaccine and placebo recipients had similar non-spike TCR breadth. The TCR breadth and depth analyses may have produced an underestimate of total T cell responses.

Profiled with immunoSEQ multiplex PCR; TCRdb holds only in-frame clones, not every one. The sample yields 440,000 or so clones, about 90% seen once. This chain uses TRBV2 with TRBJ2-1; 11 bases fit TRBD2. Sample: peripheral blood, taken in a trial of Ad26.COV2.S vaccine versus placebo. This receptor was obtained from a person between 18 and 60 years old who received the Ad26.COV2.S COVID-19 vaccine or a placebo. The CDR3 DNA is TGTGCCAGCACCCCATTTAGCGGGAGGGGGAATGAGCAGTTCTTC. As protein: CASTPFSGRGNEQFF. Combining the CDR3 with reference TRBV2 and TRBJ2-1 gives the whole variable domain EPEVTQTPSHQVTQMGQEVILRCVPISNHLYFYWYRQILGQKVEFLVSFYNNEISEKSEIFDDQFSVERPDGSNFTLKIRSTKLEDSAMYFCASTPFSGRGNEQFFGPGTRLTVL.